Shown below are 17 T cell receptor beta chains from a single sample sequenced in a study of PD-1 blockade in mismatch repair-deficient tumors. The data were produced by immunoSEQ multiplex PCR, yet TCRdb's version contains in-frame clones alone and is incomplete. Of under 75,000 clones listed, approximately 88% are singletons. Sequencing was performed on peripheral blood, taken 52 weeks after starting pembrolizumab. All receptors come from an adult with mismatch repair-deficient cancer.

This chain connects TRBV23-1 to TRBJ2-7, with D possibly being TRBD2 (5 bases). TRBV23-1 is sorted into the ORF group, with uncertain function. Trimming pared 1 base from V and 2 bases from J, leaving 9 bases between. The CDR3 is 14 residues long. CDR3 DNA sequence: TGCGCCAGCAGTCAATGCCCGGGGACCTACGAGCAGTACTTC. This translates into CASSQCPGTYEQYF.

The V and J genes are TRBV4-1 and TRBJ2-1, with D uncertain. This CDR3 region has 11 residues. The V gene's germline CDR1 is MGHRA and CDR2 YSYEKL. Between the trimmed V and J ends, which lost 1 base and 8 bases, there was a span of 3 bases. As DNA, the CDR3 is TGCGCCAGCAGCCAAGGGGATGAGCAGTTCTTC. This encodes CASSQGDEQFF.

This sequence joins TRBV28 and TRBJ2-7; 8 positions agree with TRBD1. Germline V gene sequence: CDR1 MDHEN, CDR2 SYDVKM. This CDR3 spans 11 amino acids. V shed 8 bases, J shed 4 bases, and the junction held 1 base outside the gene matches. For the CDR3, the DNA is TGTGCCAGCGGACAGGGTTACGAGCAGTACTTC. Its translation: CASGQGYEQYF.

This chain joins TRBV4-1 and TRBJ2-7, with 9 bases fitting TRBD2. The trim removed 4 bases at V and 5 bases at J, leaving 9 bases unmatched. The germline V gene encodes CDR1 MGHRA and CDR2 YSYEKL. The CDR3 extends over 15 amino acids. CDR3: CASSLKSGRINEQYF. CDR3 bases: TGCGCCAGCAGCCTAAAGAGCGGGAGGATAAACGAGCAGTACTTC.

The chain uses TRBV7-2 and TRBJ2-1; D assignment may be TRBD1 or TRBD2 (5 bases each). The CDR3 has 15 amino acids. V lost 2 bases to trimming and J lost 0 bases, with 8 bases between them. Germline V gives CDR1 SGHTA, CDR2 FQGNSA. CDR3 sequence (DNA): TGTGCCAGCAGCTTAAAGGGGAGCTCCTACAATGAGCAGTTCTTC. Translated: CASSLKGSSYNEQFF.

The rearrangement joins TRBV7-6 to TRBJ2-1; 12 bases align to TRBD2. CDR1 is SGHVS and CDR2 is FNYEAQ in the germline V gene. CDR3 length equals 19 residues. V shed 0 bases, J shed 2 bases, and the junction held 8 bases outside the gene matches. This chain's CDR3 is CASSLAGTASGRAYNEQFF. CDR3 nucleotide sequence: TGTGCCAGCAGCTTAGCAGGGACGGCTAGCGGGAGGGCCTACAATGAGCAGTTCTTC.

The V and J genes are TRBV4-1 and TRBJ2-7; D not certain. The germline CDR1 and CDR2 sequences are MGHRA and YSYEKL. Trimming removed 0 bases from V and 3 bases from J, with 9 bases in between. The CDR3 covers 14 residues. Written as DNA, the CDR3 is TGCGCCAGCAGCCAAGATGGGGATTTCTACGAGCAGTACTTC. Encoded protein: CASSQDGDFYEQYF.

This chain connects TRBV7-2 to TRBJ2-7, with D perhaps TRBD2 (5 bases). V was trimmed by 1 base and J by 2 bases, leaving 9 bases between them. The CDR3 is 14 amino acids. Germline lookup yields CDR1 SGHTA and CDR2 FQGNSA. The CDR3 sequence is CASSLVAGAYEQYF. CDR3 in DNA: TGTGCCAGCAGCTTAGTGGCCGGGGCCTACGAGCAGTACTTC.

The rearrangement uses TRBV6-5 and TRBJ2-5; the D gene is possibly TRBD2 (6 bases). This CDR3 contains 14 residues. Germline loops: CDR1 MNHEY, CDR2 SVGAGI. Trimming pared 4 bases from V and 5 bases from J, leaving 14 bases between. The CDR3 protein is CASSSPREFETQYF. CDR3 nucleotides: TGTGCCAGCAGTTCCCCCCGGGAGTTTGAGACCCAGTACTTC.

The CDR3 nucleotides are TGTGCCAGCCGGGGACTAGCGGTGACCTACGAGCAGTACTTC. It specifies CASRGLAVTYEQYF. The gene calls are TRBV2 and TRBJ2-7; 11 bases map to TRBD2. The CDR3 length is 14 residues. V was pared by 8 bases and J by 2 bases, with 5 bases of the junction left unmatched. Germline CDR1 reads SNHLY; CDR2 reads FYNNEI.

This clone was picked up one time. The CDR3 nucleotides are TGTGCCAGCAGTGAAGAGGGGGTAGCGGGACGCACAGATACGCAGTATTTT. Translated: CASSEEGVAGRTDTQYF. The chain is built from TRBV6-1 and TRBJ2-3; TRBD2 agrees at 8 bases. Per germline, CDR1 MNHNS and CDR2 SASEGT. The junction had 7 bases not matched to a gene; V was cut back by 1 base and J by 1 base. CDR3 size: 17 residues.

The chain has TRBV13 and TRBJ2-5, with TRBD2 matching 12 bases. Germline V gene data show CDR1 as PRHDT and CDR2 as FYEKMQ (reference sequence). V was clipped by 0 bases and J by 5 bases; unmatched bases: 7. This CDR3 has 17 residues. The CDR3 reads CASSLGLAGGDGETQYF. The CDR3, as DNA: TGTGCCAGCAGCTTAGGCCTAGCGGGAGGGGATGGGGAGACCCAGTACTTC.

The V gene is TRBV27, the J gene TRBJ2-7, with 10 bases aligning to TRBD1. The CDR3 loop spans 16 amino acids. Germline-derived CDR1 and CDR2 are MNHEY and SMNVEV (reference sequence). Trimming removed 2 bases from V and 5 bases from J; junction bases left unmatched: 9. For the CDR3, the DNA is TGTGCCAGCAGTTTAGTCCAGGGACAGGGGTTCAACGAGCAGTACTTC. It translates to CASSLVQGQGFNEQYF.

The genes are TRBV30 and TRBJ1-2, with D hard to call. CDR1 GTSNPN and CDR2 SVGIG come from the germline V gene (reference sequence). Trimming pared 2 bases from V and 4 bases from J, leaving 14 bases between. The CDR3 is 14 residues long. The CDR3 reads CAWSTGITAYGYTF. Written as DNA, the CDR3 is TGTGCCTGGAGTACGGGGATAACAGCCTATGGCTACACCTTC. The whole variable domain, remainder taken from reference TRBV30 and TRBJ1-2, is SQTIHQWPATLVQPVGSPLSLECTVEGTSNPNLYWYRQAAGRGLQLLFYSVGIGQISSEVPQNLSASRPQDRQFILSSKKLLLSDSGFYLCAWSTGITAYGYTFGSGTRLTVV.

Only one count was recorded for this clone. The gene calls are TRBV4-2 and TRBJ2-7, with D perhaps assigned TRBD1 or TRBD2 (7 bases each). There are 18 residues in the CDR3. Trimming removed 0 bases from V and 7 bases from J, with 25 bases in between. The germline gives CDR1 LGHNA, CDR2 YNFKEQ. CDR3 sequence reads: CASSQESGGRAFSGEQYF. DNA of the CDR3: TGTGCCAGCAGCCAAGAGTCAGGGGGGAGGGCCTTCTCGGGGGAGCAGTACTTC.

The V call is TRBV6-6, the J call TRBJ2-5; 11 bases agree with TRBD2. After removal of 2 bases from V and 4 bases from J, the junction contained 3 bases not matched to a gene. Germline V gives CDR1 MNHNY, CDR2 SVGAGI (reference sequence). The CDR3 extends over 15 amino acids. DNA of the CDR3: TGTGCCAGCAGTTACGCGACTAGCGGGACAGAGACCCAGTACTTC. Its protein product is CASSYATSGTETQYF.

This clone was picked up one time. The rearrangement joins TRBV4-1 to TRBJ2-1, with 15 bases aligning to TRBD2. The CDR3 has 20 amino acids. From germline, CDR1 is MGHRA and CDR2 YSYEKL. Germline trimming cut 4 bases from V and 0 bases from J; bases unmatched to any gene: 10. CDR3 coding DNA: TGCGCCAGCAGCCCCTTAGGACTAGCGGGAGGGCTCAGCTCCTACAATGAGCAGTTCTTC. This translates into CASSPLGLAGGLSSYNEQFF.